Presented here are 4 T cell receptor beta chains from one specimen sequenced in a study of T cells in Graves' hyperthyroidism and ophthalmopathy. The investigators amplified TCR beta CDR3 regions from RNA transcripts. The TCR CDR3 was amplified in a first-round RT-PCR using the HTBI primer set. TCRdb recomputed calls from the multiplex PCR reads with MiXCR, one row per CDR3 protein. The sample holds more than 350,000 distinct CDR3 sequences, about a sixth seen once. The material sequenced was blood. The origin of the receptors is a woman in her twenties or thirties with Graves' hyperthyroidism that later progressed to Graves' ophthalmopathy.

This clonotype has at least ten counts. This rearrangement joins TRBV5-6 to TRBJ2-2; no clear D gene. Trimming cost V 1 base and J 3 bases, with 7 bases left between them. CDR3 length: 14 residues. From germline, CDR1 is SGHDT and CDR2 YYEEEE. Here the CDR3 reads CASSLYGYTGELFF. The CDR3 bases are TGTGCCAGCAGCTTGTACGGTTACACCGGGGAGCTGTTTTTT.

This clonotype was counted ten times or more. CDR3 in DNA: TGCGCCAGCAGCTTGGATGGTTTAGTGGGAGCCCTCGATACGCAGTATTTT. Protein sequence: CASSLDGLVGALDTQYF. The V gene is TRBV5-1, the J gene TRBJ2-3, with a possible D match to TRBD2 (5 bases). V lost 0 bases to trimming and J lost 6 bases, with 20 bases between them. This CDR3 contains 17 residues. Germline V gives CDR1 SGHRS, CDR2 YFSETQ. The whole variable domain, remainder taken from reference TRBV5-1 and TRBJ2-3, is KAGVTQTPRYLIKTRGQQVTLSCSPISGHRSVSWYQQTPGQGLQFLFEYFSETQRNKGNFPGRFSGRQFSNSRSEMNVSTLELGDSALYLCASSLDGLVGALDTQYFGPGTRLTVL.

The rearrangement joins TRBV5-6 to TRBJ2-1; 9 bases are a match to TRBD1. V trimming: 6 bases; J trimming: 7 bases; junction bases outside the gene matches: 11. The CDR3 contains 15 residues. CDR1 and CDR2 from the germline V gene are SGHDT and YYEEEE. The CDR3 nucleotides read TGTGCCAGCAAGCCACAGGGGGCTTGGGGGAATGAGCAGTTCTTC. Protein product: CASKPQGAWGNEQFF.

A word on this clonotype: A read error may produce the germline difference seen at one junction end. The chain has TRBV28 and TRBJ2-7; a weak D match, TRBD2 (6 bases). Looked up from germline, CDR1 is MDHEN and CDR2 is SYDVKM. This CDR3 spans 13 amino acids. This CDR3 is CASSLRGPYERYF. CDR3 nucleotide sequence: TGTGCCAGCAGTTTGCGGGGCCCCTACGAGCGGTACTTC.